This is a list of T cell receptor beta chains from one sample in a study of spatial heterogeneity in lung cancer. TCRdb re-analysed the 5' RACE reads in MiXCR, keeping a single row per CDR3 protein. The sample lists under 75,000 distinct CDR3 sequences; 7% to 10% were seen once. The sample here was PBMCs, taken at surgery. These receptors were taken from a female donor with early-stage non-small cell lung cancer. Both conserved end residues are part of each CDR3. The D gene is left open where the match is weak. Where a row states a size, it is once, few, many or the class of an expanded clone; other rows omit it.

clone size | J gene | D gene | V gene | CDR3 protein | CDR3 DNA
many | TRBJ1-5 | TRBD1 | TRBV2 | CASSHPRDRYHSNQPQHF | TGTGCCAGCAGTCACCCTAGGGACAGATACCATAGCAATCAGCCCCAGCATTTT
. | TRBJ1-2 | . | TRBV5-1 | CASSWDSGTHYGYTF | TGCGCCAGCAGCTGGGATTCCGGGACACATTATGGCTACACCTTC
many | TRBJ2-5 | . | TRBV5-1 | CASSLRGLQETQYF | TGCGCCAGCAGCTTACGGGGACTCCAAGAGACCCAGTACTTC
many | TRBJ1-5 | . | TRBV12-3/TRBV12-4 | CASSFGDRNQPQHF | TGTGCCAGCAGTTTCGGTGACAGAAATCAGCCCCAGCATTTT
. | TRBJ2-3 | . | TRBV18 | CASSPADSTDTQYF | TGTGCCAGCTCACCCGCGGATAGCACAGATACGCAGTATTTT
many | TRBJ2-7 | . | TRBV12-3/TRBV12-4 | CASSLAGGYEQYF | TGTGCCAGCAGTTTAGCGGGAGGCTACGAGCAGTACTTC
few | TRBJ2-1 | . | TRBV6-5 | CASSPPGGRHSEQFF | TGTGCCAGCAGTCCTCCCGGAGGACGTCACAGTGAGCAGTTCTTC
few | TRBJ2-7 | . | TRBV5-4 | CASSLESGLTYEQYF | TGTGCCAGCAGCTTGGAGTCGGGACTGACCTACGAGCAGTACTTC
. | TRBJ1-2 | . | TRBV12-3/TRBV12-4 | CASSPGQFGYTF | TGTGCCAGCAGTCCAGGACAATTCGGCTACACCTTC
few | TRBJ2-3 | TRBD2 | TRBV10-3 | CAISAGGTDTQYF | TGTGCCATCAGCGCGGGGGGCACAGATACGCAGTATTTT
. | TRBJ1-2 | . | TRBV19 | CASNPTRTISYGYTF | TGTGCCAGTAACCCCACCCGGACAATCAGCTATGGCTACACCTTC
. | TRBJ1-5 | . | TRBV12-3/TRBV12-4 | CASSFASDNQPQHF | TGTGCCAGCAGTTTCGCCAGTGACAATCAGCCCCAGCATTTT
many | TRBJ1-3 | . | TRBV28 | CASCEGRAPSGNTIYF | TGTGCCAGCTGTGAGGGGAGGGCCCCCTCTGGAAACACCATATATTTT
. | TRBJ2-5 | TRBD2 | TRBV7-2 | CASSPGLAGGQETQYF | TGTGCCAGCAGCCCAGGACTAGCGGGTGGTCAAGAGACCCAGTACTTC
. | TRBJ2-1 | . | TRBV12-3/TRBV12-4 | CASSNRDGLLYNEQFF | TGTGCCAGCAGTAACCGGGACGGACTATTATACAATGAGCAGTTCTTC
. | TRBJ1-5 | . | TRBV12-3/TRBV12-4 | CASTGGREPQHF | TGTGCCAGCACCGGGGGCAGAGAGCCCCAGCATTTT
many | TRBJ2-1 | . | TRBV5-6 | CASSFFNEQFF | TGTGCCAGCAGCTTCTTCAATGAGCAGTTCTTC
medium-sized | TRBJ2-1 | . | TRBV5-1 | CASSPGAGPYNEQFF | TGCGCCAGCAGCCCAGGGGCGGGACCCTACAATGAGCAGTTCTTC
many | TRBJ1-2 | TRBD1 | TRBV28 | CASRTGGYGYTF | TGTGCCAGCAGAACAGGGGGCTATGGCTACACCTTC
few | TRBJ2-3 | . | TRBV4-1 | CASSQVIDTQYF | TGCGCCAGCAGCCAAGTGATTGATACGCAGTATTTT
few | TRBJ1-2 | . | TRBV7-2 | CASSPSPGYGYTF | TGTGCCAGCAGCCCCTCCCCAGGCTATGGCTACACCTTC
. | TRBJ2-3 | . | TRBV20-1 | CSAGLPGASTDTQYF | TGCAGTGCTGGACTGCCCGGGGCTAGCACAGATACGCAGTATTTT
. | TRBJ1-1 | TRBD1 | TRBV6-5 | CASSYATGGLLNTEAFF | TGTGCCAGCAGTTACGCGACAGGGGGCCTTTTGAACACTGAAGCTTTCTTT
many | TRBJ2-5 | . | TRBV28 | CASSRAGQETQYF | TGTGCCAGCTCACGGGCGGGGCAAGAGACCCAGTACTTC
many | TRBJ2-6 | . | TRBV18 | CASSPSGFSGANVLTF | TGTGCCAGCTCACCATCAGGGTTCTCTGGGGCCAACGTCCTGACTTTC
many | TRBJ1-5 | . | TRBV28 | CASSPLLEIHSNQPQHF | TGTGCCAGCAGTCCCCTCCTCGAGATACATAGCAATCAGCCCCAGCATTTT
few | TRBJ2-1 | . | TRBV7-2 | CASSWGGNEQFF | TGTGCCAGCAGCTGGGGCGGGAATGAGCAGTTCTTC
. | TRBJ2-5 | . | TRBV21-1 | CASSHDILGQGQETQYF | TGTGCCAGCAGCCATGACATCTTGGGACAGGGCCAAGAGACCCAGTACTTC
. | TRBJ2-1 | TRBD2 | TRBV7-9 | CASSSWTSGWTSDEQFF | TGTGCCAGCAGCTCCTGGACTAGCGGGTGGACGAGCGATGAGCAGTTCTTC
. | TRBJ2-7 | . | TRBV12-5 | CASALSYEQYF | TGTGCTAGTGCCCTTTCCTACGAGCAGTACTTC
few | TRBJ2-5 | TRBD2 | TRBV20-1 | CSARLAGGSETQYF | TGCAGTGCTCGACTAGCGGGAGGTTCAGAGACCCAGTACTTC
. | TRBJ2-1 | TRBD2 | TRBV20-1 | CSAESLRRGGPYNEQFF | TGCAGTGCCGAGTCCCTCAGGCGGGGGGGCCCCTACAATGAGCAGTTCTTC
many | TRBJ2-7 | . | TRBV14 | CASSPSLEGEQYF | TGTGCCAGCAGCCCCTCACTGGAAGGGGAGCAGTACTTC
. | TRBJ1-6 | TRBD1 | TRBV9 | CASSVRGDRISPLHF | TGTGCCAGCAGCGTAAGGGGGGACAGAATTTCACCCCTCCACTTT
. | TRBJ1-4 | . | TRBV12-3/TRBV12-4 | CASRPGTVNEKLFF | TGTGCCAGCAGACCCGGGACGGTTAATGAAAAACTGTTTTTT
few | TRBJ1-2 | . | TRBV12-3/TRBV12-4 | CASSFPSAGDYGYTF | TGTGCCAGCAGTTTCCCGTCAGCAGGGGACTATGGCTACACCTTC
. | TRBJ2-5 | . | TRBV5-1 | CASSLSAGAETQYF | TGCGCCAGCAGCTTGTCAGCAGGGGCGGAGACCCAGTACTTC
few | TRBJ2-5 | . | TRBV5-1 | CASSFSLETQYF | TGCGCCAGCAGCTTCTCTCTTGAGACCCAGTACTTC
. | TRBJ2-7 | . | TRBV10-1 | CASSAGYYEQYF | TGCGCCAGCAGTGCGGGCTACTACGAGCAGTACTTC
many | TRBJ2-1 | TRBD1 | TRBV6-5 | CASSRRTGVVSNEQFF | TGTGCCAGCAGTCGAAGGACAGGGGTAGTGAGTAATGAGCAGTTCTTC
. | TRBJ1-1 | . | TRBV7-2 | CASSLGSALEAFF | TGTGCCAGCAGCTTGGGCAGCGCCCTTGAAGCTTTCTTT
. | TRBJ1-5 | . | TRBV12-3/TRBV12-4 | CASKSRAYNQPQHF | TGTGCCAGCAAGTCTCGAGCCTACAATCAGCCCCAGCATTTT
. | TRBJ1-1 | TRBD1 | TRBV12-3/TRBV12-4 | CASSRGGQGNTEAFF | TGTGCCAGCAGTAGGGGGGGACAGGGGAACACTGAAGCTTTCTTT
many | TRBJ2-5 | . | TRBV28 | CASRVQGWGTQYF | TGTGCCAGCAGGGTACAGGGCTGGGGGACCCAGTACTTC
many | TRBJ2-2 | TRBD2 | TRBV11-3 | CASSLDRGAGLAGELFF | TGTGCCAGCAGCTTAGACCGGGGAGCGGGACTCGCCGGGGAGCTGTTTTTT
. | TRBJ2-3 | . | TRBV4-2 | CASSPQTSSVTDTQYF | TGTGCCAGCAGCCCCCAGACTAGTTCGGTCACAGATACGCAGTATTTT
many | TRBJ2-7 | TRBD2 | TRBV2 | CASRVGAGLYEQYF | TGTGCCAGCAGGGTCGGAGCGGGACTATACGAGCAGTACTTC
. | TRBJ2-3 | . | TRBV27 | CASRIPLTASGYTQYF | TGTGCCAGCAGGATCCCTTTAACGGCCAGTGGGTATACGCAGTATTTT
many | TRBJ2-7 | . | TRBV20-1 | CSAPGVGEQYF | TGCAGTGCTCCCGGCGTGGGCGAGCAGTACTTC
few | TRBJ1-2 | . | TRBV7-9 | CASSSLGDGANYGYTF | TGTGCCAGCAGCTCCCTTGGGGACGGTGCTAACTATGGCTACACCTTC
. | TRBJ2-1 | TRBD2 | TRBV12-3/TRBV12-4 | CASREAGGRVNEQFF | TGTGCCAGCAGAGAAGCGGGGGGGAGAGTCAATGAGCAGTTCTTC
. | TRBJ2-3 | TRBD2 | TRBV7-9 | CASSFPPGLAGGSTDTQYF | TGTGCCAGCAGCTTCCCCCCGGGACTAGCGGGGGGGAGCACAGATACGCAGTATTTT
. | TRBJ2-7 | TRBD1 | TRBV28 | CASSLAGQVDYEQYF | TGTGCCAGCAGTTTGGCCGGACAGGTGGACTACGAGCAGTACTTC
. | TRBJ2-3 | . | TRBV29-1 | CSAPTEVDTQYF | TGCAGCGCTCCGACAGAAGTAGATACGCAGTATTTT
few | TRBJ1-5 | . | TRBV2 | CASSSQGLSNQPQHF | TGTGCCAGCAGTTCACAGGGCCTAAGCAATCAGCCCCAGCATTTT
few | TRBJ2-1 | TRBD2 | TRBV9 | CASSASGGPGNEQFF | TGTGCCAGCAGCGCAAGCGGGGGTCCGGGCAATGAGCAGTTCTTC
few | TRBJ1-2 | . | TRBV27 | CASSGGGYGYTF | TGTGCCAGCAGTGGGGGGGGCTATGGCTACACCTTC
many | TRBJ2-7 | . | TRBV5-1 | CASSPAVSYEQYF | TGCGCCAGCTCACCGGCAGTCTCCTACGAGCAGTACTTC